This T cell receptor (beta chain) derives from a study of cytomegalovirus exposure and HLA in healthy donors. CDR3 length: 17 amino acids. The V and J ends lost 8 bases and 0 bases respectively, with 17 bases between them. In germline, CDR1 is SGHAT, CDR2 FQDESV (reference sequence). A remark on this clone: The target antigen is unknown.

Donors likely had unrecorded immune exposures despite being nominally healthy when sampled. Study results and caveats: Some V segments, including TRBV6-2 and TRBV6-3, were excluded as indistinguishable. Researchers reportedly found TCR beta sequences accurately predicted most subjects' HLA-A and HLA-B alleles. Trimming of TCR beta V- and J-genes showed a link, identified in a later analysis, to a missense DCLRE1C variant.

The PCR had 60 Vbeta and 13 Jbeta primers. Clones were sequenced by immunoSEQ multiplex PCR, and TCRdb holds only the in-frame ones, with some missing. Of about 130,000 clones listed, around 72% are singletons. The sample was PBMCs. The chain links TRBV11-1 to TRBJ2-6, with D perhaps matching TRBD1 (6 bases). The sequence came from a woman in her forties in good health and CMV-seronegative. This chain's CDR3 is CASPESGHNSGANVLTF. CDR3 nucleotide sequence: TGTGCCAGCCCCGAATCGGGACACAACTCTGGGGCCAACGTCCTGACTTTC.